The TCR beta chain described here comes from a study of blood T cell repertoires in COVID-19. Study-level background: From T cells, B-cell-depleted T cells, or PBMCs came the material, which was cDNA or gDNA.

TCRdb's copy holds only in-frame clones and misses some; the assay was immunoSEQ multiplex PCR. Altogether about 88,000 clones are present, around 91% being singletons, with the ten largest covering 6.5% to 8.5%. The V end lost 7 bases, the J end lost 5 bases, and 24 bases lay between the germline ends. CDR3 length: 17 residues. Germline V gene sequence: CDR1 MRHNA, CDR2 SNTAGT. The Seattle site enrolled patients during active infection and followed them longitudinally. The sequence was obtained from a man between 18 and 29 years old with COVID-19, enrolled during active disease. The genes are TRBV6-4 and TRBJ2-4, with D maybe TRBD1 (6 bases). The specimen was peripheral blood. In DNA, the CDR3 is TGTGCCAGCAACCGAAGGAAGGGGGTGGTAATCCAAAACATTCAGTACTTC. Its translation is CASNRRKGVVIQNIQYF.